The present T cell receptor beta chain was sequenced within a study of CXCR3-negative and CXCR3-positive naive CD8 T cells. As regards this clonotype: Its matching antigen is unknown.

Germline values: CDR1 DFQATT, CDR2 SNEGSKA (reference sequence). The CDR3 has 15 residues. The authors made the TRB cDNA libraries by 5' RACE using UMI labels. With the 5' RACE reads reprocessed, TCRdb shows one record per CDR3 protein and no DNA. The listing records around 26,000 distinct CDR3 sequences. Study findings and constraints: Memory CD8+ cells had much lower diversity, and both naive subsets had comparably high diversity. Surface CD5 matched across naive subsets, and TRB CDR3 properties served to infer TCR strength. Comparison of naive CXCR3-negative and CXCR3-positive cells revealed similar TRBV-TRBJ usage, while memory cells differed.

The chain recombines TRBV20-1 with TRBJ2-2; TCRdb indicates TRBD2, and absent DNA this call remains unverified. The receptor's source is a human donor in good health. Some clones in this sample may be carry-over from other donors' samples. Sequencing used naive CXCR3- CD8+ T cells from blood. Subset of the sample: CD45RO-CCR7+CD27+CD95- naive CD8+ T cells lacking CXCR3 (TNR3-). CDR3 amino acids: CSASPGTSDSGELFF.